A single sample gave rise to the 2 T cell receptor beta chains below, sequenced in a study of T cells in Graves' hyperthyroidism and ophthalmopathy (dated by TCRdb to between 2018 and 2020). The protocol used for the library was multiplex PCR. The run used an Illumina HiSeq 2000. Amplification of TCR beta CDR3 regions was carried out from RNA transcripts. A first-round RT-PCR of the TCR CDR3 used the HTBI primer set with the Qiagen OneStep RT-PCR kit. TCRdb trimmed public reads at Q25 via fastp, called clones via MiXCR and kept in-frame beta chains. Records with the same CDR3 protein are collapsed into one entry carrying the most frequent genes and DNA. The sample has 300,000 to 450,000 distinct CDR3 sequences on record, approximately 13% of them singletons. In total, the top ten clones hold 20% of the sample. Sequencing input: blood. The receptors here all came from a man aged 30 to 45 with Graves' hyperthyroidism that later progressed to Graves' ophthalmopathy.

The rearrangement joins TRBV20-1 to TRBJ2-7, with 9 bases matching TRBD1. The length of the CDR3 is 14 residues. With 5 bases clipped from V and 1 base from J, the junction kept 6 bases outside the gene matches. Germline values: CDR1 DFQATT, CDR2 SNEGSKA (reference sequence). CDR3 nucleotides: TGCAGTGCTCCCGGACAGGGGCGATCCTACGAGCAGTACTTC. Translating it yields CSAPGQGRSYEQYF.

The chain combines TRBV6-5 with TRBJ1-1; 8 positions agree with TRBD1. V shed 3 bases and J 7 bases; nucleotides not matched to a gene: 10. Germline V CDR1 and CDR2: MNHEY, SVGAGI. This CDR3 spans 15 amino acids. The chain's CDR3 is CASSYVGQGSGEAFF. The CDR3, as DNA: TGTGCCAGCAGTTATGTAGGACAGGGAAGCGGTGAAGCTTTCTTT.